This entry concerns a single T cell receptor beta chain. As yet, its antigen is unknown. J lost 3 bases, V lost 3 bases, and 5 bases had no gene match. CDR3 length: 14 residues. Germline CDR1 is SGHAT and CDR2 is FQNNGV. These data originate in a study of cytomegalovirus exposure and HLA in healthy donors. PCR primers comprised 60 Vbeta and 13 Jbeta primers. Clones were read by immunoSEQ multiplex PCR, and TCRdb kept only the in-frame ones, dropping some. The table shows some 250,000 clones, with over 70% occurring only once. Healthy bone marrow donors made up the cohort. Findings and limits, study-wide: Later on, an analysis tied 15,000 to 20,000 TCR beta sequences to HLA alleles at 0.05 false discovery rate. The productive fraction for most TCR beta V segments was about 90% or about 30% in an earlier analysis.

The source is a woman in her sixties or seventies in good health and CMV-seropositive. This chain uses TRBV11-2 with TRBJ2-7; the match to TRBD2 covers 7 bases. The sequencing sample was made of PBMCs. The CDR3 DNA reads TGTGCCAGCAGCTTCGCTAGCGGTCTCTACGAGCAGTACTTC. Protein sequence: CASSFASGLYEQYF. Using reference TRBV11-2 and TRBJ2-7 for the parts outside the CDR3, the full variable domain is EAGVAQSPRYKIIEKRQSVAFWCNPISGHATLYWYQQILGQGPKLLIQFQNNGVVDDSQLPKDRFSAERLKGVDSTLKIQPAKLEDSAVYLCASSFASGLYEQYFGPGTRLTVT.